This is a list of T cell receptor beta chains from one sample in a study of the immune and genomic landscape of osteosarcoma. The method was immunoSEQ multiplex PCR; TCRdb's version includes in-frame clones alone and lacks a portion of them. The repertoire holds 10,000 or so clones, about two thirds seen once, with less than 20% in the top ten. What was sequenced was osteosarcoma tumor tissue from the lung. These receptors all come from a human donor with osteosarcoma. The CDR3 runs from the conserved cysteine through the conserved F or W. The D gene is left open where the match is weak. Clone size is shown for a subset of rows, as once, few, many or a class of expanded clone.

j_call: TRBJ2-1; cdr3_length: 16; v_call: TRBV5-4; d_call: TRBD2; clone_size: NA; cdr3_nt: TGTGCCAGCAGCCGTAGCGGGAGTCGGTCATACAATGAGCAGTTCTTC; cdr3_aa: CASSRSGSRSYNEQFF
j_call: TRBJ2-5; cdr3_length: 15; v_call: TRBV14; d_call: NA; clone_size: NA; cdr3_nt: TGTGCCAGCAGCCAAGATTTCGGTCTCCGGCGTGCCCAGTACTTC; cdr3_aa: CASSQDFGLRRAQYF
j_call: TRBJ2-7; cdr3_length: 16; v_call: TRBV6-6; d_call: TRBD1; clone_size: NA; cdr3_nt: TGTGCCAGCACCTACAGGGGGACAGGGGTCTTCTACGAGCAGTACTTC; cdr3_aa: CASTYRGTGVFYEQYF
j_call: TRBJ2-5; cdr3_length: 14; v_call: TRBV6-5; d_call: TRBD1; clone_size: NA; cdr3_nt: TGTGCCAGCAGTTGGACAGGGAGACAAGAGACCCAGTACTTC; cdr3_aa: CASSWTGRQETQYF
j_call: TRBJ2-2; cdr3_length: 15; v_call: TRBV2; d_call: TRBD2; clone_size: NA; cdr3_nt: TGTGCCAGCAGTGCTAGCGGGAGTCGCACCGGGGAGCTGTTTTTT; cdr3_aa: CASSASGSRTGELFF
j_call: TRBJ1-1; cdr3_length: 17; v_call: TRBV11-2; d_call: NA; clone_size: NA; cdr3_nt: TGTGCCAGCAGCTTACTTCCCCCGGGAGCCGCTAACACTGAAGCTTTCTTT; cdr3_aa: CASSLLPPGAANTEAFF
j_call: TRBJ2-5; cdr3_length: 15; v_call: TRBV11-2; d_call: TRBD2; clone_size: NA; cdr3_nt: TGTGCCAGCAGCCGCCCTGAAGCGGGGTGGGAGACCCAGTACTTC; cdr3_aa: CASSRPEAGWETQYF
j_call: TRBJ2-7; cdr3_length: 15; v_call: TRBV6-1; d_call: TRBD2; clone_size: NA; cdr3_nt: TGTGCCAGCAGTGAAGCCGTAGCGGGAGCCTACGAGCAGTACTTC; cdr3_aa: CASSEAVAGAYEQYF
j_call: TRBJ1-4; cdr3_length: 13; v_call: TRBV9; d_call: NA; clone_size: NA; cdr3_nt: TGTGCCAGCAGCGTTTCTGGGGGTGAAAAACTGTTTTTT; cdr3_aa: CASSVSGGEKLFF
j_call: TRBJ2-3; cdr3_length: 14; v_call: TRBV27; d_call: TRBD1; clone_size: NA; cdr3_nt: TGTGCCAGCAGTCTCGGGACAGGACGGAATACGCAGTATTTT; cdr3_aa: CASSLGTGRNTQYF
j_call: TRBJ1-6; cdr3_length: 15; v_call: TRBV7-8; d_call: TRBD1; clone_size: once; cdr3_nt: TGTGCCAGCAGCATAAACAGGGGTAATAATTCACCCCTCCACTTT; cdr3_aa: CASSINRGNNSPLHF
j_call: TRBJ2-5; cdr3_length: 15; v_call: TRBV28; d_call: NA; clone_size: medium-sized; cdr3_nt: TGTGCCAGCACCTGGGGGGCGGGGCGCCGAGAGACCCAGTACTTC; cdr3_aa: CASTWGAGRRETQYF
j_call: TRBJ1-4; cdr3_length: 16; v_call: TRBV2; d_call: NA; clone_size: NA; cdr3_nt: TGTGCCAGCCGAGTATACCACAGGGCGGGAGGTGAAAAACTGTTTTTT; cdr3_aa: CASRVYHRAGGEKLFF
j_call: TRBJ2-1; cdr3_length: 17; v_call: TRBV7-8; d_call: NA; clone_size: NA; cdr3_nt: TGTGCCAGCAGCTTAGGGGGGGGGCGGACTTCCTACAATGAGCAGTTCTTC; cdr3_aa: CASSLGGGRTSYNEQFF
j_call: TRBJ2-5; cdr3_length: 11; v_call: TRBV5-6; d_call: NA; clone_size: NA; cdr3_nt: TGTGCCAGCAGCGAAGGGGAGACCCAGTACTTC; cdr3_aa: CASSEGETQYF
j_call: TRBJ1-5; cdr3_length: 16; v_call: TRBV2; d_call: NA; clone_size: few; cdr3_nt: TGTGCCAGCAGCGAGTCGGGGGCGGGAGTCAATCAGCCCCAGCATTTT; cdr3_aa: CASSESGAGVNQPQHF
j_call: TRBJ2-1; cdr3_length: 15; v_call: TRBV28; d_call: TRBD2; clone_size: NA; cdr3_nt: TGTGCCAGCAGTCCAGGAACCGGGACTATCAATGAGCAGTTCTTC; cdr3_aa: CASSPGTGTINEQFF
j_call: TRBJ1-2; cdr3_length: 18; v_call: TRBV27; d_call: NA; clone_size: NA; cdr3_nt: TGTGCCAGCAGTATTTCCCCGGGACAAGCAGATTTTTTCTATGGCTACACCTTC; cdr3_aa: CASSISPGQADFFYGYTF
j_call: TRBJ1-5; cdr3_length: 14; v_call: TRBV19; d_call: TRBD1; clone_size: NA; cdr3_nt: TGTGCCAGCTCTTTCCCAGGGGGCGGTCAGCCCCAGCATTTT; cdr3_aa: CASSFPGGGQPQHF
j_call: TRBJ1-4; cdr3_length: 13; v_call: TRBV4-1; d_call: NA; clone_size: few; cdr3_nt: TGCGCCAGCAGCCTCCGGATCCCCCAGGAACTGTTTTTT; cdr3_aa: CASSLRIPQELFF
j_call: TRBJ2-7; cdr3_length: 15; v_call: TRBV27; d_call: NA; clone_size: few; cdr3_nt: TGTGCCAGCAGTTTATCGCCTAAAGGGCACTACGAGCAGTACTTC; cdr3_aa: CASSLSPKGHYEQYF
j_call: TRBJ2-3; cdr3_length: 14; v_call: TRBV6-1; d_call: TRBD2; clone_size: NA; cdr3_nt: TGTGCCAGCAGTGAACTAGCGGGAGCAGATACGCAGTATTTT; cdr3_aa: CASSELAGADTQYF
j_call: TRBJ2-3; cdr3_length: 12; v_call: TRBV12-5; d_call: NA; clone_size: few; cdr3_nt: TGTGCTAGTGGTTTTAGCACAGATACGCAGTATTTT; cdr3_aa: CASGFSTDTQYF
j_call: TRBJ2-1; cdr3_length: 15; v_call: TRBV21-1; d_call: NA; clone_size: NA; cdr3_nt: TGTGCCAGCAATCAGACTAGCGGGAGTAGGAATGAGCAGTTCTTC; cdr3_aa: CASNQTSGSRNEQFF
j_call: TRBJ2-1; cdr3_length: 14; v_call: TRBV9; d_call: NA; clone_size: NA; cdr3_nt: TGTGCCAGCAGCCCACGGACTGGCAACAATGAGCAGTTCTTC; cdr3_aa: CASSPRTGNNEQFF
j_call: TRBJ2-1; cdr3_length: 15; v_call: TRBV9; d_call: NA; clone_size: NA; cdr3_nt: TGTGCCAGCAGCGTACGGGACTGGATCTACAATGAGCAGTTCTTC; cdr3_aa: CASSVRDWIYNEQFF
j_call: TRBJ2-7; cdr3_length: 15; v_call: TRBV7-2; d_call: NA; clone_size: NA; cdr3_nt: TGTGCCAGCAGCTTAGACTTGGTACTCGACTACGAGCAGTACTTC; cdr3_aa: CASSLDLVLDYEQYF
j_call: TRBJ2-2; cdr3_length: 16; v_call: TRBV18; d_call: TRBD2; clone_size: NA; cdr3_nt: TGTGCCAGCTCACCAAGCAGCGGGAGGGGTACCGGGGAGCTGTTTTTT; cdr3_aa: CASSPSSGRGTGELFF
j_call: TRBJ2-3; cdr3_length: 16; v_call: TRBV28; d_call: NA; clone_size: NA; cdr3_nt: TGTGCCAGCAGCGCAGACATAAGAACCGTCACAGATACGCAGTATTTT; cdr3_aa: CASSADIRTVTDTQYF
j_call: TRBJ1-2; cdr3_length: 14; v_call: TRBV5-1; d_call: NA; clone_size: NA; cdr3_nt: TGCGCCAGCAGCTTGGGAGGGACGGTGGTTGGCTACACCTTC; cdr3_aa: CASSLGGTVVGYTF
j_call: TRBJ2-6; cdr3_length: 14; v_call: TRBV19; d_call: NA; clone_size: once; cdr3_nt: TGTGCCAGTAGTACCCTCTCTGGGGCCAACGTCCTGACTTTC; cdr3_aa: CASSTLSGANVLTF
j_call: TRBJ2-2; cdr3_length: 15; v_call: TRBV9; d_call: TRBD1; clone_size: NA; cdr3_nt: TGTGCCAGCAGCCCTGGGACAGCGTACACCGGGGAGCTGTTTTTT; cdr3_aa: CASSPGTAYTGELFF
j_call: TRBJ2-3; cdr3_length: 14; v_call: TRBV6-1; d_call: TRBD2; clone_size: NA; cdr3_nt: TGTGCCGCCACTAGCGGGAGTGTCGCAGATACGCAGTATTTT; cdr3_aa: CAATSGSVADTQYF
j_call: TRBJ2-3; cdr3_length: 17; v_call: TRBV10-3; d_call: TRBD2; clone_size: NA; cdr3_nt: TGTGCCATCAGTGAGCGGGGACTAGCGGGAACCACAGATACGCAGTATTTT; cdr3_aa: CAISERGLAGTTDTQYF
j_call: TRBJ2-7; cdr3_length: 11; v_call: TRBV5-6; d_call: TRBD2; clone_size: NA; cdr3_nt: TGTGCCAGCACTGCGGGAGCCGAGCAGTACTTC; cdr3_aa: CASTAGAEQYF
j_call: TRBJ2-7; cdr3_length: 17; v_call: TRBV21-1; d_call: NA; clone_size: few; cdr3_nt: TGTGCCAGCAGGTTTCGACAGCCAACCCAGGGGTTCTACGAGCAGTACTTC; cdr3_aa: CASRFRQPTQGFYEQYF
j_call: TRBJ1-4; cdr3_length: 15; v_call: TRBV5-4; d_call: TRBD1; clone_size: few; cdr3_nt: TGTGCCAGCAGCACCTCGGACAGGGTAGGGGAAAAACTGTTTTTT; cdr3_aa: CASSTSDRVGEKLFF
j_call: TRBJ2-1; cdr3_length: 13; v_call: TRBV5-1; d_call: NA; clone_size: once; cdr3_nt: TGCGCCAGCAGCTTGGGTGGACAAAATGAGCAGTTCTTC; cdr3_aa: CASSLGGQNEQFF
j_call: TRBJ1-5; cdr3_length: 14; v_call: TRBV7-1; d_call: NA; clone_size: NA; cdr3_nt: TGTGCCAGCAGCTTAGGAGGTTTTAATCAGCCCCAGCATTTT; cdr3_aa: CASSLGGFNQPQHF
j_call: TRBJ2-3; cdr3_length: 14; v_call: TRBV15; d_call: TRBD1; clone_size: once; cdr3_nt: TGTGCCACCAGCAACAGGGGATCGGGAGATACGCAGTATTTT; cdr3_aa: CATSNRGSGDTQYF
j_call: TRBJ2-1; cdr3_length: 12; v_call: TRBV2; d_call: NA; clone_size: NA; cdr3_nt: TGTGCCAGCAGTGGGACCTCGGTGCCCAAGTTCTTC; cdr3_aa: CASSGTSVPKFF
j_call: TRBJ1-6; cdr3_length: 14; v_call: TRBV7-6; d_call: TRBD1; clone_size: NA; cdr3_nt: TGTGCCAGCAGCTCCGACAGGGGGAATTCACCCCTCCACTTT; cdr3_aa: CASSSDRGNSPLHF
j_call: TRBJ2-7; cdr3_length: 12; v_call: TRBV6-5; d_call: NA; clone_size: NA; cdr3_nt: TGTGCCAGCAGTTCCGTCTCCTACGAGCAGTACTTC; cdr3_aa: CASSSVSYEQYF